Following are 2 T cell receptor beta chains from one sample sequenced in a study of early T cells in non-severe SARS-CoV-2 infection (dated by TCRdb to the early 2020s). The method behind the library was 5' RACE. The instrument was a NextSeq 500. The public reads were quality trimmed at Q25 with fastp and then assembled into clones with MiXCR by TCRdb, keeping productive beta chains. One record per CDR3 amino acid sequence lists the most common genes and DNA. This sample gives fewer than 75,000 distinct CDR3 sequences in total; 18% of them show up just once. The ten largest clones represent roughly 9% of the sample. Sequenced material: whole blood, taken at baseline. These receptors were taken from an adult who was a healthcare worker with PCR-confirmed SARS-CoV-2 infection or an uninfected control (not recorded which).

The rearrangement links TRBV27 to TRBJ1-6; D might be TRBD1 (5 bases). From germline, CDR1 is MNHEY and CDR2 SMNVEV (reference sequence). V dropped 3 bases and J dropped 10 bases, with 13 bases sitting between them. The length of the CDR3 is 14 residues. CDR3 coding DNA: TGTGCCAGCAGTTTTTCAGGGCAGGGATCACCCCTCCACTTT. This translates into CASSFSGQGSPLHF.

The sample holds many counts of this clonotype. V usage is TRBV27 and J usage is TRBJ2-5; TRBD2 agrees at 10 bases. The CDR3 sequence is 13 residues long. The trim removed 6 bases at V and 4 bases at J, leaving 2 bases unmatched. Germline V lookup: CDR1 MNHEY, CDR2 SMNVEV (reference sequence). The CDR3 region is CASRIAGGETQYF. CDR3 DNA sequence: TGTGCCAGCAGAATAGCGGGGGGAGAGACCCAGTACTTC.